This is a list of T cell receptor beta chains from one sample in a study of Ad26.COV2.S vaccination and SARS-CoV-2 variants. Data came from immunoSEQ multiplex PCR; TCRdb stores just in-frame clones and leaves some out. The sample holds under 550,000 clones, roughly 90% seen once. The specimen comprised peripheral blood, sampled in a trial of Ad26.COV2.S vaccine versus placebo. The receptors shown here come from a person between 18 and 60 years old who received the Ad26.COV2.S COVID-19 vaccine or a placebo. CDR3s include the opening cysteine and the closing phenylalanine or tryptophan. A D gene is named only where the DNA matches it firmly. Size values are once, few and many counts, or a class for expanded clones, and some rows have none.

TRBJ1-1	TRBV27	-	-	CASSLRVRTMNTEAFF	TGTGCCAGCAGTTTAAGGGTCAGAACTATGAACACTGAAGCTTTCTTT
TRBJ2-3	TRBV4-3	-	once	CASSQDRGAPSTDTQYF	TGCGCCAGCAGCCAAGATCGAGGGGCCCCTAGCACAGATACGCAGTATTTT
TRBJ1-6	TRBV3-1/TRBV3-2	-	-	CASRRDLNNSPLHF	TGTGCCAGCAGACGGGATCTGAATAATTCACCCCTCCACTTT
TRBJ2-7	TRBV25-1	-	-	CASSYVDKWGPVWEYF	TGTGCCAGCAGTTATGTCGACAAATGGGGTCCCGTATGGGAGTACTTC
TRBJ2-7	TRBV5-1	-	few	CASSVQGGDHEQYF	TGCGCCAGCAGCGTCCAAGGCGGAGACCACGAGCAGTACTTC
TRBJ2-3	TRBV4-1	-	-	CASSQAPSPSTDTQYF	TGCGCCAGCAGCCAAGCTCCTAGCCCAAGCACAGATACGCAGTATTTT
TRBJ2-1	TRBV7-2	-	-	CASRKTGTFAYNEQFF	TGTGCCAGCAGAAAAACCGGGACATTTGCCTACAATGAGCAGTTCTTC
TRBJ2-7	TRBV7-2	-	once	CASSLRRGSTYEQYF	TGTGCCAGCAGCTTAAGGAGAGGGTCAACCTACGAGCAGTACTTC
TRBJ2-1	TRBV19	TRBD2	-	CASSMSSGGSYNEQFF	TGTGCCAGTAGTATGTCAAGCGGGGGATCTTACAATGAGCAGTTCTTC
TRBJ1-4	TRBV6-1	-	few	CASSERGSGNEKLFF	TGTGCCAGCAGTGAACGGGGGAGCGGGAATGAAAAACTGTTTTTT
TRBJ1-5	TRBV5-6	-	few	CASSLPGQPQHF	TGTGCCAGCAGCCTCCCGGGCCAGCCCCAGCATTTT
TRBJ1-6	TRBV20-1	-	once	CSASFRVDSPLHF	TGCAGTGCTAGTTTCAGGGTCGATTCACCCCTCCACTTT
TRBJ1-6	TRBV7-2	-	-	CASSVTNYYNSPLHF	TGTGCCAGCAGCGTGACAAATTACTATAATTCACCCCTCCACTTT
TRBJ2-7	TRBV6-5	TRBD1	-	CASIFVGTGPYEQYF	TGTGCCAGCATTTTTGTCGGGACAGGACCCTACGAGCAGTACTTC
TRBJ1-6	TRBV4-2	-	-	CASSHRPDNSPLHF	TGTGCCAGCAGCCACAGACCGGATAATTCACCCCTCCACTTT
TRBJ2-1	TRBV18	-	once	CASSPPGRRYNEQFF	TGTGCCAGCTCACCACCGGGGAGGAGATACAATGAGCAGTTCTTC
TRBJ2-5	TRBV20-1	-	-	CSASDETQYF	TGCAGTGCTAGTGACGAGACCCAGTACTTC